One and the same sample provided the 3 T cell receptor beta chains below, sequenced in a study of T cell repertoires in cytomegalovirus infection (dated by TCRdb to the late 2010s). Sequencing took place on an Illumina HiSeq 1500. The public reads were reanalyzed by TCRdb: fastp trimming at Q25, MiXCR alignment, in-frame beta chains only. Every entry covers one CDR3 protein and lists the most common genes and DNA from its rows. The sample has approximately 340,000 distinct CDR3 sequences on record, about 28% of them singletons. The ten top clones hold around 20% of the sample. The sample's treatment or condition, from its label and the paper: in vitro stimulation with specific CMV peptide epitopes to enrich CMV-specific T cells. No antigen is known for these receptors. Sequences were derived from cultured PBMCs, sampled from culture after CMV antigen stimulation. These TCRs come from a human donor in good health (CMV status not recorded). Some clones in this sample may be carry-over from other donors' samples.

The V and J genes are TRBV5-4 and TRBJ2-1, with 11 bases lining up with TRBD2. This CDR3 comprises 16 residues. Germline values: CDR1 SGHNT, CDR2 YYREEE (reference sequence). V lost 3 bases to trimming and J lost 2 bases; unmatched junction nucleotides: 4. The CDR3 bases are TGTGCCAGCAGCTCGGGGACTAGCGGAGCCTACAATGAGCAGTTCTTC. It specifies CASSSGTSGAYNEQFF.

This chain uses TRBV20-1 with TRBJ2-2; possibly TRBD1 for D (5 bases). The CDR3 is 15 amino acids. V lost 3 bases and J 1 base, leaving 12 bases between the germline ends. Germline CDR1 and CDR2: DFQATT and SNEGSKA (reference sequence). The CDR3: CSAREKTVNTGELFF. For the CDR3, the DNA is TGCAGTGCTAGGGAAAAGACAGTGAACACCGGGGAGCTGTTTTTT.

There are a few counts of this clonotype. The chain has TRBV27 and TRBJ2-2; D may be TRBD1 (6 bases). The germline V gene encodes CDR1 MNHEY and CDR2 SMNVEV (reference sequence). The CDR3 runs 15 residues. V gave up 3 bases and J gave up 1 base, with 9 bases separating them. The CDR3 DNA reads TGTGCCAGCAGTTTCGAGACAGGGAACACCGGGGAGCTGTTTTTT. It is translated as CASSFETGNTGELFF.